The clone carrying this T cell receptor beta chain was counted at least ten times. Its antigen is as yet unknown. TCRdb reanalysed the reads using MiXCR and keeps one entry per CDR3 protein. The data contain 200,000 to 300,000 distinct CDR3 sequences, about 7% of them singletons. The sample originates from a study of T cell repertoires in cytomegalovirus infection. Background on the study: Matching HLA type, along with CMV infection, was indicated by public TCR beta signatures. Study-level points and caveats: Dominating the ex vivo response were TCR beta clonotypes that were CMV-specific and HLA-C-restricted. Cumulative frequency (of public TCR beta family members) identified carriers of CMV plus the relevant HLA.

This receptor was identified in a human donor in good health (CMV status not recorded). Some clones in this sample may be carry-over from other donors' samples. The sample was PBMCs.

CDR3 sequence (DNA): TGTGCCAGCAGCCAGCAAGTCACCGGGACTCTCCACTTT. As protein: CASSQQVTGTLHF. The J gene is TRBJ1-6, the V gene TRBV7-8; a weak D match, TRBD1 (5 bases). Germline V gene data show CDR1 as SGHVS and CDR2 as FQNEAQ. This CDR3 is built from 13 residues. The V gene lost 5 bases and the J gene lost 16 bases, with 18 bases spanning the gap.